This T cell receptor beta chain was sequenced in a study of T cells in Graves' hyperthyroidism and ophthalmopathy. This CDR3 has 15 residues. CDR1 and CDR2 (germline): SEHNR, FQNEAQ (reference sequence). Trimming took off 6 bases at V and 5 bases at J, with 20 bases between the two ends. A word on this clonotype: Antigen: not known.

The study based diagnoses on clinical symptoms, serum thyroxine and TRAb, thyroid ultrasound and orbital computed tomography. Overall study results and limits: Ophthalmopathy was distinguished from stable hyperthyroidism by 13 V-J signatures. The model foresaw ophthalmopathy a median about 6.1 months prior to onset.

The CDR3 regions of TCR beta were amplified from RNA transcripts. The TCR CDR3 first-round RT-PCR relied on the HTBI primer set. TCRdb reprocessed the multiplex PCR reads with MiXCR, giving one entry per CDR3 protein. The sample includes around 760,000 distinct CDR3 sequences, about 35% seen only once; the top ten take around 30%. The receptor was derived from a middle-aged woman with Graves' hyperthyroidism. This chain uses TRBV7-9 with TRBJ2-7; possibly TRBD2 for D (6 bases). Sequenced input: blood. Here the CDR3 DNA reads TGTGCCAGCAGTTACTGGGGCGGGGCCCAGCACGAGCAGTACTTC. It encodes CASSYWGGAQHEQYF.